These 16 T cell receptor beta chains were all obtained from the same sample, sequenced in a study of blood T cell repertoires in COVID-19. Sequencing was performed with immunoSEQ multiplex PCR; in TCRdb, only in-frame clones are kept and a portion is missing. The sample consists of approximately 150,000 clones, 87% of them appearing once. The sequenced sample consisted of peripheral blood. Source of these receptors: a woman aged 45 to 65 with acute or convalescent COVID-19.

The V gene is TRBV10-1, the J gene TRBJ2-1; 7 nucleotides line up with TRBD1. Germline trimming cut 6 bases from V and 4 bases from J; bases unmatched to any gene: 9. The length of the CDR3 is 15 residues. In germline, CDR1 is WNHNN, CDR2 SYGVQD (reference sequence). CDR3 in DNA: TGCGCCAGCAGCCGATCCGGGACAGTATACAATGAGCAGTTCTTC. This gives the protein CASSRSGTVYNEQFF.

This clone was found once. This sequence joins TRBV6-5 and TRBJ2-7, with 7 bases aligning to TRBD1. The trim removed 6 bases at V and 0 bases at J, leaving 2 bases unmatched. This CDR3 is built from 13 residues. Germline CDR1 is MNHEY and CDR2 is SVGAGI. The CDR3 loop reads CASRGQTSYEQYF. The CDR3 DNA reads TGTGCCAGCAGGGGACAGACCTCCTACGAGCAGTACTTC.

This rearrangement joins TRBV10-3 to TRBJ1-1; weak D call: TRBD1 (6 bases). V lost 3 bases, J lost 3 bases, and 11 bases lay in between. CDR3 length equals 14 residues. The germline CDR1 and CDR2 sequences are ENHRY and SYGVKD. CDR3 sequence reads: CAISEQGGYTEAFF. The CDR3 DNA sequence: TGTGCCATCAGTGAACAGGGTGGGTACACTGAAGCTTTCTTT.

The gene calls are TRBV5-5 and TRBJ1-5, with D possibly TRBD1 on 5 matching bases. Trimming cost V 4 bases and J 5 bases, with 13 bases left between them. The CDR3 loop spans 14 amino acids. The V gene's germline CDR1 is SGHKS and CDR2 YYEKEE (reference sequence). This CDR3 is CASSRGGGDQPQHF. In nucleotides, the CDR3 is TGTGCCAGCAGCCGGGGGGGAGGTGATCAGCCCCAGCATTTT. The complete variable domain, with remaining parts taken from reference TRBV5-5 and TRBJ1-5, reads DAGVTQSPTHLIKTRGQQVTLRCSPISGHKSVSWYQQVLGQGPQFIFQYYEKEERGRGNFPDRFSARQFPNYSSELNVNALLLGDSALYLCASSRGGGDQPQHFGDGTRLSIL.

The chain recombines TRBV3-1 (or the pseudogene TRBV3-2) with TRBJ2-6, with TRBD1 identical over 7 bases. Per germline, CDR1 LGHDT and CDR2 YNNKEL (reference sequence). Trimming cost V 1 base and J 0 bases; bases outside gene matches: 12. The CDR3 totals 20 residues. This chain's CDR3 is CASSQVLWDSTFSGANVLTF. As DNA, the CDR3 is TGTGCCAGCAGCCAAGTCCTATGGGACAGTACATTCTCTGGGGCCAACGTCCTGACTTTC.

The J gene is TRBJ1-6, the V gene TRBV5-1; 9 bases are a match to TRBD1. The CDR3 is 16 amino acids. Germline lookup yields CDR1 SGHRS and CDR2 YFSETQ. V trimming: 3 bases; J trimming: 4 bases; junction bases outside the gene matches: 5. CDR3 residues: CASSSTGGRYNSPLHF. In DNA, the CDR3 is TGCGCCAGCAGCTCAACAGGGGGCAGATATAATTCACCCCTCCACTTT.

This chain joins TRBV15 and TRBJ1-1; the match to TRBD1 covers 10 bases. Per germline, CDR1 LNHNV and CDR2 YYDKDF (reference sequence). Trimming cost V 1 base and J 3 bases; bases outside gene matches: 2. The CDR3 covers 15 residues. The CDR3 protein is CATSRAGTGDTEAFF. CDR3 DNA: TGTGCCACCAGCAGAGCGGGGACAGGGGACACTGAAGCTTTCTTT.

This rearrangement joins TRBV19 to TRBJ2-6; tentatively, D is TRBD2 (7 bases). CDR1 LNHDA and CDR2 SQIVND come from the germline V gene (reference sequence). The CDR3 covers 16 residues. V dropped 7 bases and J dropped 3 bases, with 16 bases sitting between them. As DNA, the CDR3 is TGTGCCAGTAAACGGGGGGCTCTGGGTGGGGCCAACGTCCTGACTTTC. This sequence encodes CASKRGALGGANVLTF.

The chain combines TRBV6-5 with TRBJ2-7, with a weak D call TRBD1 (5 bases). Germline V gene sequence: CDR1 MNHEY, CDR2 SVGAGI. Trimming took off 5 bases at V and 1 base at J, with 9 bases between the two ends. The CDR3 consists of 13 residues. The DNA of the CDR3 is TGTGCCAGCAGTCTCAGGGCATCCTACGAGCAGTACTTC. Translation: CASSLRASYEQYF.

The chain links TRBV30 to TRBJ2-7; the match to TRBD2 covers 7 bases. This CDR3 has 13 amino acids. After removal of 3 bases from V and 6 bases from J, the junction contained 8 bases not matched to a gene. CDR1 and CDR2 (germline): GTSNPN, SVGIG (reference sequence). Here the CDR3 DNA reads TGTGCCTGGAGGCCAACGGGGGGTGGCGAGCAGTACTTC. Translating it yields CAWRPTGGGEQYF.

The chain combines TRBV6-5 with TRBJ2-7; tentatively, D is TRBD1 (6 bases). This CDR3 region has 15 residues. The germline V gene has CDR1 MNHEY and CDR2 SVGAGI. Between the trimmed V and J ends, which lost 4 bases and 3 bases, there was a span of 16 bases. CDR3 nucleotides: TGTGCCAGCAGTTTAACCGGGACAACTTACTACGAGCAGTACTTC. Its translation is CASSLTGTTYYEQYF.

V and J are TRBV30 and TRBJ1-5, with 8 positions matching TRBD1. Germline loops: CDR1 GTSNPN, CDR2 SVGIG (reference sequence). V was pared by 3 bases and J by 6 bases, with 10 bases of the junction left unmatched. This CDR3 is built from 15 residues. The CDR3 DNA follows: TGTGCCTGGAGCACAGGACAGGGTAACAGTCAGCCCCAGCATTTT. Residues: CAWSTGQGNSQPQHF.

The chain recombines TRBV5-1 with TRBJ1-1; the match to TRBD1 covers 8 bases. Germline V gene sequence: CDR1 SGHRS, CDR2 YFSETQ. The CDR3 sequence is 15 residues long. Trimming cost V 1 base and J 5 bases; bases outside gene matches: 7. The CDR3 DNA follows: TGCGCCAGCAGCTTGAATGGACAGGGTGATACTGAAGCTTTCTTT. Encoded protein: CASSLNGQGDTEAFF.

This chain connects TRBV7-8 to TRBJ1-1; 8 bases match TRBD1. The CDR3 extends over 15 amino acids. Germline CDR1 is SGHVS and CDR2 is FQNEAQ. V shed 4 bases and J 4 bases; nucleotides not matched to a gene: 8. CDR3 bases: TGTGCCAGCAGCTCCCCGACAGGGGTGGGCACTGAAGCTTTCTTT. Its translation is CASSSPTGVGTEAFF.

This clone has just one count. The chain uses TRBV7-9 and TRBJ2-7; 7 bases are shared with TRBD1. J lost 5 bases, V lost 4 bases, and 2 bases had no gene match. This CDR3 spans 12 amino acids. The germline V gene encodes CDR1 SEHNR and CDR2 FQNEAQ (reference sequence). CDR3 residues: CASSSTGNEQYF. The CDR3 DNA reads as TGTGCCAGCAGCTCGACAGGGAACGAGCAGTACTTC.

The chain is built from TRBV27 and TRBJ2-1, with 10 bases that match TRBD2. The length of the CDR3 is 15 residues. Trimming took 5 bases from V and 9 from J; bases not matched to a gene: 10. Germline V gene sequence: CDR1 MNHEY, CDR2 SMNVEV (reference sequence). The CDR3 spells CASSPAGGPIREQFF. The CDR3 DNA is TGTGCCAGCAGTCCAGCGGGAGGGCCGATCCGTGAGCAGTTCTTC.